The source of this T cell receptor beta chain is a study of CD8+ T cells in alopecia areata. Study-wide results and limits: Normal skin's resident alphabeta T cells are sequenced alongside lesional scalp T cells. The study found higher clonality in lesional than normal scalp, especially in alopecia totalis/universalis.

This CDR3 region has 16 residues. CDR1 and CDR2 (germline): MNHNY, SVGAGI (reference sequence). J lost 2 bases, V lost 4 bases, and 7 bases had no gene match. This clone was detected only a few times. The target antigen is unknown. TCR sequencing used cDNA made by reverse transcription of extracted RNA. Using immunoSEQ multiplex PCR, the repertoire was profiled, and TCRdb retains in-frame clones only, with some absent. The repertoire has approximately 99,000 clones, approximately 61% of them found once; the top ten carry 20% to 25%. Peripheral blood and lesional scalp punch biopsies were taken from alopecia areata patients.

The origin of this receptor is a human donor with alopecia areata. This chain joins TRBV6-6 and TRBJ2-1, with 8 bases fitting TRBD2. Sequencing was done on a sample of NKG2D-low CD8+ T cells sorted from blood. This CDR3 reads CASSSLGREAYNEQFF. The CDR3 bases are TGTGCCAGCAGTTCCCTGGGGCGGGAGGCCTACAATGAGCAGTTCTTC.